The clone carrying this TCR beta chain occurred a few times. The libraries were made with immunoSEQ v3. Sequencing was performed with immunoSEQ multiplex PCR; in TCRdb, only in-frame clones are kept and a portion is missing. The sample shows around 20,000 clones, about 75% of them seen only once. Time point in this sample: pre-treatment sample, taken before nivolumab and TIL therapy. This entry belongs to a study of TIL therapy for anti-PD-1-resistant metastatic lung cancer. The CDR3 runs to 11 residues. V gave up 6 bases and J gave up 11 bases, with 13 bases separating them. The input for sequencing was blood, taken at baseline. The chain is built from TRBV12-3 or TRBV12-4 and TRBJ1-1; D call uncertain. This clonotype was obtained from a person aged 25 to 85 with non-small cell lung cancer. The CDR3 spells CASSTAPGAFF. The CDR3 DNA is TGTGCCAGCAGCACCGCCCCGGGGGCTTTCTTT.